The 27 T cell receptor beta chains below were found in one sample sequenced in a study of beta chain features in type 1 diabetes. Reverse transcription of all isolated RNA meant that expressed TCRB transcripts were sequenced. TCRdb keeps only in-frame clones here, not all; method: immunoSEQ multiplex PCR. The sample gives some 410,000 clones, about 15% of which show up once; 0.03% to 0.04% is in the top ten. The sequenced sample was naive CD4+ T cells from blood. Receptors originate from a man younger than 40 in good health.

This chain joins TRBV5-4 and TRBJ1-2; D is ambiguous. V was trimmed by 0 bases and J by 6 bases, leaving 12 bases between them. This CDR3 contains 14 residues. Germline V gene sequence: CDR1 SGHNT, CDR2 YYREEE (reference sequence). CDR3 nucleotides: TGTGCCAGCAGCTTGGAAATGAGTGGAGATGGCTACACCTTC. This translates into CASSLEMSGDGYTF. Complete variable domain (other parts from reference TRBV5-4 and TRBJ1-2): ETGVTQSPTHLIKTRGQQVTLRCSSQSGHNTVSWYQQALGQGPQFIFQYYREEENGRGNFPPRFSGLQFPNYSSELNVNALELDDSALYLCASSLEMSGDGYTFGSGTRLTVV.

The table lists this clone with a few counts. This chain links TRBV7-9 with TRBJ1-1; D is unresolved. The length of the CDR3 is 13 residues. Germline CDR1 reads SEHNR; CDR2 reads FQNEAQ (reference sequence). The V and J ends lost 0 bases and 6 bases respectively, with 8 bases between them. CDR3 in DNA: TGTGCCAGCAGCTTAGCAATATCGCCTGAAGCTTTCTTT. It encodes CASSLAISPEAFF.

In the case of this clone: Other DNA sequences within the sample encode an identical CDR3. The chain has TRBV7-2 and TRBJ1-4; tentatively, D is TRBD1 (5 bases). The CDR3 spans 15 residues. The germline CDR1 and CDR2 sequences are SGHTA and FQGNSA. V gave up 1 base and J gave up 2 bases, with 8 bases separating them. The CDR3 spells CASSLDRGTNEKLFF. The CDR3 DNA is TGTGCCAGCAGCTTAGATCGGGGGACTAATGAAAAACTGTTTTTT.

This clone was detected only a few times. The chain uses TRBV2 and TRBJ1-1; TRBD1 aligns across 7 bases. V lost 4 bases to trimming and J lost 2 bases; unmatched junction nucleotides: 1. The CDR3 runs 13 residues. CDR1 and CDR2 (germline): SNHLY, FYNNEI. CDR3 DNA sequence: TGTGCCAGCAGTGGGGACAGAAACACTGAAGCTTTCTTT. It yields the protein CASSGDRNTEAFF.

This clone was seen only a few times. This chain links TRBV5-4 with TRBJ2-3, with 8 bases lining up with TRBD2. Germline V gene data show CDR1 as SGHNT and CDR2 as YYREEE (reference sequence). This CDR3 spans 13 amino acids. The CDR3 DNA reads as TGTGCGATAGCGGGGAAAAGCACAGATACGCAGTATTTT. Protein sequence: CAIAGKSTDTQYF.

V usage is TRBV5-6 and J usage is TRBJ2-7, with 12 nucleotides matching TRBD1. This CDR3 is 14 amino acids long. The trim removed 3 bases at V and 4 bases at J, leaving 2 bases unmatched. The germline gives CDR1 SGHDT, CDR2 YYEEEE. This CDR3 reads CASSWGQGAYEQYV. CDR3 DNA sequence: TGTGCCAGCAGCTGGGGACAGGGGGCGTACGAGCAGTACGTC.

This clone was detected only a few times. The chain uses TRBV25-1 and TRBJ2-3, with TRBD2 matching over 12 bases. The CDR3 is made up of 16 amino acids. J was trimmed by 4 bases and V by 4 bases; bases with no gene match: 6. Per germline, CDR1 MGHDK and CDR2 SYGVNS. The CDR3 protein is CASSASSGGASDTQYF. The CDR3, as DNA: TGTGCCAGCAGTGCCTCTAGCGGGGGGGCGTCAGATACGCAGTATTTT.

This clone showed up just a few times. The V and J genes are TRBV5-1 and TRBJ1-2; D unresolved. There are 13 residues in the CDR3. The V gene's germline CDR1 is SGHRS and CDR2 YFSETQ. The V and J ends lost 7 bases and 2 bases respectively, with 12 bases between them. CDR3 region: CASQEGPNYGYTF. In DNA, the CDR3 is TGCGCCAGCCAGGAGGGCCCCAACTATGGCTACACCTTC. Looking up the rest from reference TRBV5-1 and TRBJ1-2 gives the full variable domain: KAGVTQTPRYLIKTRGQQVTLSCSPISGHRSVSWYQQTPGQGLQFLFEYFSETQRNKGNFPGRFSGRQFSNSRSEMNVSTLELGDSALYLCASQEGPNYGYTFGSGTRLTVV.

With regard to this clone: Sequence at one end of the junction differs from germline and may be a read error. V and J are TRBV12-5 and TRBJ2-1, with D unclear. The CDR3 runs to 13 residues. CDR1 is LGHNT and CDR2 is FRNRAP in the germline V gene. The CDR3 loop reads CASGLPPMNGQFF. In DNA, the CDR3 is TGTGCTAGTGGTTTGCCCCCAATGAATGGGCAGTTCTTC.

The chain carries TRBV7-2 and TRBJ1-1; no reliable D call. There are 13 residues in the CDR3. Per germline, CDR1 SGHTA and CDR2 FQGNSA. Trimming took 1 base from V and 1 from J, leaving 4 bases between them. Here the CDR3 reads CASSLEANTEAFF. The CDR3, as DNA: TGTGCCAGCAGCTTAGAGGCGAACACTGAAGCTTTCTTT.

This chain connects TRBV27 to TRBJ2-4; perhaps TRBD2 as D (6 bases). The CDR3 consists of 15 residues. Trimming pared 6 bases from V and 2 bases from J, leaving 14 bases between. Germline CDR1 and CDR2: MNHEY and SMNVEV (reference sequence). CDR3 sequence: CASSLIGGTKNIQYF. The CDR3 DNA sequence: TGTGCCAGCAGCCTAATCGGGGGTACCAAAAACATTCAGTACTTC.

This clone was found a few times. The chain joins TRBV4-1 to TRBJ1-6, with 9 bases matching TRBD1. CDR3 length equals 15 residues. CDR1 is MGHRA, CDR2 YSYEKL, per germline. Unmatched junction bases numbered 2, after V lost 3 bases and J lost 5 bases. CDR3 loop: CASSHGTGNNSPLHF. Written as DNA, the CDR3 is TGCGCCAGCAGCCACGGGACAGGGAATAATTCACCCCTCCACTTT.

V is TRBV7-3 and J is TRBJ2-5; D ambiguous. The germline gives CDR1 SGHTA, CDR2 FQGTGA. This CDR3 spans 15 amino acids. V was cut by 5 bases and J by 7 bases, with 20 bases left in between. For the CDR3, the DNA is TGTGCCAGCAGCCCCCAAAACACTGGGATCGGGACCCAGTACTTC. Amino acid sequence: CASSPQNTGIGTQYF.

This clone was picked up a small number of times. The chain joins TRBV21-1 to TRBJ1-5; the DNA was not used to check the table's D call, TRBD1. TRBV21-1 is an annotated pseudogene. The CDR3 is 16 residues long. Here the CDR3 reads CASSKEGQGLNQPQHF. CDR3 nucleotide sequence: TGTGCCAGCAGCAAAGAAGGTCAGGGCCTCAATCAGCCCCAGCATTTT.

The J gene is TRBJ1-4, the V gene TRBV6-5; the D is unclear. The CDR3 covers 15 residues. V lost 5 bases and J 1 base, leaving 11 bases between the germline ends. Germline V gene sequence: CDR1 MNHEY, CDR2 SVGAGI. The DNA of the CDR3 is TGTGCCAGCAGTCCCCGGGAAGTAACTAATGAAAAACTGTTTTTT. Its protein product is CASSPREVTNEKLFF.

The V and J genes are TRBV5-6 and TRBJ1-6; D gene unclear. V lost 4 bases to trimming and J lost 10 bases, with 12 bases between them. This CDR3 has 13 residues. Germline CDR1 is SGHDT and CDR2 is YYEEEE. CDR3 sequence reads: CASSPSSNSPLHF. The CDR3 nucleotides read TGTGCCAGCAGCCCCAGCAGTAACTCACCCCTCCACTTT.

This clone has only a few counts. The genes are TRBV20-1 and TRBJ2-1, with D unclear. V lost 4 bases and J 6 bases, leaving 7 bases between the germline ends. The CDR3 contains 11 residues. Germline values: CDR1 DFQATT, CDR2 SNEGSKA (reference sequence). The CDR3 DNA is TGCAGTGCTACCAAACTCAATGAGCAGTTCTTC. Amino acids: CSATKLNEQFF.

The chain joins TRBV9 to TRBJ2-1, with 14 bases that match TRBD2. CDR1 is SGDLS, CDR2 YYNGEE, per germline. V trimming: 4 bases; J trimming: 7 bases; junction bases outside the gene matches: 7. This CDR3 region has 16 residues. The CDR3 region has the DNA TGTGCCAGCAGCAAAGTTGGGACTAGCGGGGGTAATGAGCAGTTCTTC. This codes for CASSKVGTSGGNEQFF.

The gene calls are TRBV7-2 and TRBJ2-3; 7 bases match TRBD2. This CDR3 contains 15 residues. Trimming removed 6 bases from V and 6 bases from J; junction bases left unmatched: 12. Germline V gene data show CDR1 as SGHTA and CDR2 as FQGNSA. The CDR3 is CASRGGDPRPDTQYF. CDR3 bases: TGTGCCAGCAGGGGAGGGGACCCCCGGCCCGATACGCAGTATTTT.

This clone was seen a handful of times. The chain combines TRBV29-1 with TRBJ1-1; D remains ambiguous. Germline CDR1 SQVTM, CDR2 ANQGSEA. CDR3 length equals 12 residues. The ends were cut back, 5 bases at V and 8 bases at J, with 15 bases in the middle. The chain's CDR3 is CSVRAGSLEAFF. The DNA of the CDR3 is TGCAGCGTTAGGGCGGGTAGCTTAGAAGCTTTCTTT.

Only a few counts were recorded for this clone. The chain uses TRBV13 and TRBJ2-1; weak D call: TRBD2 (6 bases). Trimming took off 6 bases at V and 5 bases at J, with 14 bases between the two ends. The CDR3 covers 14 residues. Germline V gives CDR1 PRHDT, CDR2 FYEKMQ (reference sequence). The CDR3: CASRRRGRHNEQFF. The CDR3 bases are TGTGCCAGCAGAAGACGGGGGAGGCACAATGAGCAGTTCTTC.

In its sample, this clone was seen a few times. J is TRBJ1-4 and V is TRBV29-1; the D gene is possibly TRBD1 (5 bases). The V end was cut by 4 bases, the J end by 7 bases, with 10 bases between. Germline lookup yields CDR1 SQVTM and CDR2 ANQGSEA. The CDR3 consists of 12 residues. Here the CDR3 DNA reads TGCAGCGTTGCAGGGAGTGGTGAAAAACTGTTTTTT. Translating it yields CSVAGSGEKLFF.

The chain carries TRBV5-1 and TRBJ2-5, with TRBD2 identical over 9 bases. Per the germline V gene, CDR1 is SGHRS and CDR2 is YFSETQ. The CDR3 has 16 residues. The J segment lost 4 bases and the V segment lost 4 bases, leaving 11 bases of the junction unmatched. The CDR3 reads CASSPGGAGGAETQYF. The DNA for the CDR3 is TGCGCCAGCAGCCCCGGAGGGGCGGGGGGGGCAGAGACCCAGTACTTC.

The chain recombines TRBV28 with TRBJ2-1; 10 bases are shared with TRBD1. The CDR3 totals 14 residues. V was pared by 3 bases and J by 5 bases, with 1 base of the junction left unmatched. Germline CDR1 is MDHEN and CDR2 is SYDVKM. The CDR3 nucleotides are TGTGCCAGCAGTTTGGGACAGGGGAACAATGAGCAGTTCTTC. Protein: CASSLGQGNNEQFF.

This clone has a handful of counts. V and J are TRBV7-9 and TRBJ2-1; no definite D call. The CDR3 runs 13 residues. The V and J ends lost 1 base and 8 bases respectively, with 9 bases between them. Germline CDR1 and CDR2: SEHNR and FQNEAQ (reference sequence). The CDR3: CASSLGGHDEQFF. The CDR3 nucleotides are TGTGCCAGCAGCTTAGGCGGCCACGATGAGCAGTTCTTC.

This clone appeared a few times. This same CDR3 is encoded by further DNA sequences in the sample. The chain is built from TRBV9 and TRBJ2-5; D gene unclear. This CDR3 is 15 amino acids long. Germline V gene lookup returns CDR1 SGDLS and CDR2 YYNGEE. With 0 bases removed from V and 0 bases from J, the gap between germline ends came to 9 bases. The chain's CDR3 is CASSVAVGYQETQYF. The CDR3 DNA is TGTGCCAGCAGCGTAGCTGTAGGGTACCAAGAGACCCAGTACTTC. Using reference TRBV9 and TRBJ2-5 for the parts outside the CDR3, the full variable domain is DSGVTQTPKHLITATGQRVTLRCSPRSGDLSVYWYQQSLDQGLQFLIQYYNGEERAKGNILERFSAQQFPDLHSELNLSSLELGDSALYFCASSVAVGYQETQYFGPGTRLLVL.

This clone was observed a handful of times. J is TRBJ2-2 and V is TRBV6-5, with D possibly being TRBD2 (6 bases). In germline, CDR1 is MNHEY, CDR2 SVGAGI. With 5 bases removed from V and 3 bases from J, the gap between germline ends came to 10 bases. This CDR3 region has 14 residues. CDR3 in DNA: TGTGCCAGCAGTAGAGGGACTTACACCGGGGAGCTGTTTTTT. It translates to CASSRGTYTGELFF.